Each of the 19 T cell receptor beta chains below was sequenced from the same sample in a study of shared T cell receptors in the human thymus. The method was immunoSEQ multiplex PCR; TCRdb's version includes in-frame clones alone and lacks a portion of them. The table has more than 550,000 clones, 70% to 90% seen once. The sample was also linked to a second study, of human thymus T cells.

The sequencing input was thymocytes. Receptor source: a girl under three years old with a congenital heart defect.

This clone was detected a few times. The chain links TRBV18 to TRBJ2-2; 7 nucleotides match TRBD1. Germline trimming cut 2 bases from V and 3 bases from J; bases unmatched to any gene: 9. Germline values: CDR1 KGHSH, CDR2 LQKENI. The CDR3 has 17 amino acids. The CDR3 DNA follows: TGTGCCAGCTCACCAGATCGGGACAGAAAAGACACCGGGGAGCTGTTTTTT. It encodes CASSPDRDRKDTGELFF.

This chain uses TRBV5-4 with TRBJ2-7, with 7 bases identical to TRBD1. The germline gives CDR1 SGHNT, CDR2 YYREEE (reference sequence). The CDR3 covers 16 residues. V was clipped by 0 bases and J by 3 bases; unmatched bases: 9. The CDR3 DNA is TGTGCCAGCAGCTTGGGCAAGACCGGGACAGTCTACGAGCAGTACTTC. Residues: CASSLGKTGTVYEQYF.

J is TRBJ2-1 and V is TRBV29-1; 7 bases map to TRBD2. CDR3 size: 15 residues. Germline lookup yields CDR1 SQVTM and CDR2 ANQGSEA. V was clipped by 3 bases and J by 3 bases; unmatched bases: 8. CDR3 bases: TGCAGCGTTGATTGTTCGGGGGGAGACTACAATGAGCAGTTCTTC. Protein product: CSVDCSGGDYNEQFF.

J is TRBJ1-2 and V is TRBV5-4, with 7 bases that match TRBD1. This CDR3 is 18 amino acids long. CDR1 and CDR2 (germline): SGHNT, YYREEE (reference sequence). V was clipped by 0 bases and J by 4 bases; unmatched bases: 15. This chain's CDR3 is CASSLGQGGEIGPYGYTF. CDR3 nucleotides: TGTGCCAGCAGCTTGGGGCAGGGGGGAGAAATTGGTCCCTATGGCTACACCTTC.

The CDR3 protein is CASSPWRGTKNIQYF. The DNA of the CDR3 is TGCGCCAGCAGCCCGTGGCGGGGGACCAAAAACATTCAGTACTTC. This sequence joins TRBV5-1 and TRBJ2-4; 7 nucleotides align to TRBD2. There are 15 residues in the CDR3. Trimming cost V 4 bases and J 2 bases; bases outside gene matches: 6. Germline V gives CDR1 SGHRS, CDR2 YFSETQ.

The V and J genes are TRBV4-3 and TRBJ1-2; D is unresolved. The CDR3 length is 15 residues. Germline V gene data show CDR1 as LGHNA and CDR2 as YSLEER. Trimming stripped 0 bases from V and 8 bases from J, with 16 bases between. Here the CDR3 DNA reads TGCGCCAGCAGCCAAGATTGGCCACCTGACTGGGGCTACACCTTC. Protein sequence: CASSQDWPPDWGYTF.

For the CDR3, the DNA is TGTGCCAGCAGCTTAGCGCGGGGGGGCCAATACGAGCAGTACTTC. Amino acid sequence: CASSLARGGQYEQYF. The chain couples TRBV7-7 to TRBJ2-7, with 9 positions matching TRBD2. V lost 0 bases to trimming and J lost 4 bases; unmatched junction nucleotides: 4. Germline assignment: CDR1 SSHAT and CDR2 FNYEAQ (reference sequence). The CDR3 consists of 15 residues.

This clone has only one observation. This chain links TRBV7-4 with TRBJ2-2; possibly TRBD1 for D (6 bases). The germline gives CDR1 SGHVT, CDR2 SQSDAQ. This CDR3 has 13 amino acids. The V and J ends lost 3 bases and 7 bases respectively, with 9 bases between them. The CDR3 is CASSLGAGGELFF. Here the CDR3 DNA reads TGTGCCAGCAGCTTGGGGGCCGGCGGGGAGCTGTTTTTT.

The CDR3 DNA follows: TGTGCCAGCAGCCGGAGAGATACAGGGGGCGATGACTATGGCTACACCTTC. Translation: CASSRRDTGGDDYGYTF. This sequence joins TRBV27 and TRBJ1-2; 9 nucleotides line up with TRBD1. Germline loops: CDR1 MNHEY, CDR2 SMNVEV (reference sequence). V trimming: 6 bases; J trimming: 3 bases; junction bases outside the gene matches: 14. This CDR3 has 17 amino acids.

This rearrangement joins TRBV6-1 to TRBJ1-2; the D is unclear. The CDR3 consists of 13 residues. V was trimmed by 8 bases and J by 4 bases, leaving 14 bases between them. Germline values: CDR1 MNHNS, CDR2 SASEGT. CDR3 DNA sequence: TGTGCCAGCGGAGGGAGGGCTGCCTATGGCTACACCTTC. Its protein is CASGGRAAYGYTF.

The chain combines TRBV6-6 with TRBJ1-6; a weak D match, TRBD1 (6 bases). The CDR3 spans 15 residues. V was cut by 3 bases and J by 8 bases, with 14 bases left in between. CDR1 MNHNY and CDR2 SVGAGI come from the germline V gene (reference sequence). CDR3 protein: CASSYGGSGDSPLHF. CDR3 DNA sequence: TGTGCCAGCAGTTATGGGGGCAGCGGGGATTCACCCCTCCACTTT.

The chain couples TRBV13 to TRBJ1-6; possible D gene TRBD1, 5 bases. Looked up from germline, CDR1 is PRHDT and CDR2 is FYEKMQ (reference sequence). V was clipped by 0 bases and J by 7 bases, with 19 bases between them. The CDR3 covers 18 residues. CDR3 bases: TGTGCCAGCAGCTTAGGAGGCCGACAGATCCTCTCCAATTCACCCCTCCACTTT. Protein sequence: CASSLGGRQILSNSPLHF.

The chain couples TRBV4-2 to TRBJ1-3; D is undetermined. Germline V gives CDR1 LGHNA, CDR2 YNFKEQ. V gave up 1 base and J gave up 0 bases, with 13 bases separating them. This CDR3 is built from 17 residues. The CDR3 loop reads CASSQGIGGRSGNTIYF. In DNA form, the CDR3 reads TGTGCCAGCAGCCAAGGAATAGGCGGCCGCTCTGGAAACACCATATATTTT.

This clone was counted once. This sequence joins TRBV5-1 and TRBJ2-7; D is uncertain. The CDR3 covers 19 residues. CDR1 and CDR2 (germline): SGHRS, YFSETQ. Trimming took off 0 bases at V and 2 bases at J, with 24 bases between the two ends. The CDR3 here is CASSLVVSGVKTLPYEQYF. In nucleotides, the CDR3 is TGCGCCAGCAGCTTGGTGGTGAGTGGAGTTAAGACCCTTCCCTACGAGCAGTACTTC.

The genes are TRBV20-1 and TRBJ2-7; D is unresolved. This CDR3 is 11 amino acids long. The germline V gene has CDR1 DFQATT and CDR2 SNEGSKA (reference sequence). Trimming stripped 0 bases from V and 7 bases from J, with 7 bases between. The CDR3 DNA sequence: TGCAGTGCTAGAGATTACCAGGAGCAGTACTTC. Its translation is CSARDYQEQYF.

The V gene is TRBV27, the J gene TRBJ2-3; D may be TRBD1 (5 bases). The germline CDR1 and CDR2 sequences are MNHEY and SMNVEV (reference sequence). The CDR3 is 17 amino acids. Between the trimmed V and J ends, which lost 4 bases and 4 bases, there was a span of 21 bases. CDR3 residues: CASSSNPDKPSADTQYF. CDR3 nucleotides: TGTGCCAGCAGTTCCAACCCGGACAAGCCCTCGGCAGATACGCAGTATTTT.

This rearrangement joins TRBV28 to TRBJ2-5, with TRBD1 identical over 7 bases. V was pared by 4 bases and J by 5 bases, with 4 bases of the junction left unmatched. This CDR3 has 13 amino acids. The germline CDR1 and CDR2 sequences are MDHEN and SYDVKM. CDR3 loop: CASSSGRGETQYF. Written as DNA, the CDR3 is TGTGCCAGCAGTTCAGGCAGGGGGGAGACCCAGTACTTC.

The chain combines TRBV28 with TRBJ2-7; D gene uncertain. Between the trimmed V and J ends, which lost 5 bases and 4 bases, there was a span of 12 bases. Germline lookup yields CDR1 MDHEN and CDR2 SYDVKM. The CDR3 spans 13 residues. The CDR3 spells CASSLLHKYEQYF. In nucleotides, the CDR3 is TGTGCCAGCAGTCTATTACATAAGTACGAGCAGTACTTC.

V and J are TRBV7-2 and TRBJ1-6; 8 bases fit TRBD1. Germline CDR1 SGHTA, CDR2 FQGNSA. The J segment lost 5 bases and the V segment lost 5 bases, leaving 11 bases of the junction unmatched. The CDR3 totals 17 residues. The DNA of the CDR3 is TGTGCCAGCAGCCCGCCAAAACTACAGGGGGATAATTCACCCCTCCACTTT. Translated: CASSPPKLQGDNSPLHF.